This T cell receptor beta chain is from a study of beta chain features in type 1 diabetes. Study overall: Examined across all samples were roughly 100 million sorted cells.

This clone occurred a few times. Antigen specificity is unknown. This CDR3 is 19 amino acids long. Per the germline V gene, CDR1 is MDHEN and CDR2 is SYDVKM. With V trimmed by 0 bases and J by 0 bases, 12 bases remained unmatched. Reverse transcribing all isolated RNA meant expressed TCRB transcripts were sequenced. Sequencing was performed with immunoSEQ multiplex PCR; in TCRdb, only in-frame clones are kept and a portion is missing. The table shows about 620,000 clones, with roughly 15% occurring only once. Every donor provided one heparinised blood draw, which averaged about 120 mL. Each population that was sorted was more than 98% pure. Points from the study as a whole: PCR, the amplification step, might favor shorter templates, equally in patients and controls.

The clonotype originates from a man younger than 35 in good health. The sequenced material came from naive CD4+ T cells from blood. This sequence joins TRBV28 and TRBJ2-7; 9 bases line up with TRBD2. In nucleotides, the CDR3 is TGTGCCAGCAGTTTATGGTGGACGAGGGCGCGGGGGGGCTCCTACGAGCAGTACTTC. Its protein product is CASSLWWTRARGGSYEQYF.